This T cell receptor (beta chain) originates from a study of T-cell reconstitution after alpha-beta-depleted transplantation in children (dated by TCRdb to between 2015 and 2016). As for the study more broadly: Using TCR repertoire profiling, the study followed T-cell immune reconstitution in a quantitative way in children after TCRalphabeta/CD19-depleted allogeneic hematopoietic cell transplantation.

There are many counts of this clonotype. It has no known antigen specificity. No qualities accompany the bases; no much larger clone lies one base away. The CDR3 covers 15 residues, taking in both the cysteine and the phenylalanine. Only the CDR3 DNA stays, 45 bases, in frame from base 1. V lost 6 bases and J lost 8 bases, and the count of bases not matched to a germline gene is 14. Libraries were built with PCR. The sequencing machine was an Illumina HiSeq 2500. TCR library preparation used molecular barcoding, with unique molecular identifiers applied to normalize quantification of the TCRbeta repertoire. TCRdb handled the public reads itself, with Q25 trimming in fastp and clone calling in MiXCR, and kept productive beta chains. Entries are consolidated by CDR3 protein sequence, retaining the most common genes and DNA. For this sample the table gives over 550,000 distinct CDR3 sequences, of which 10% were detected only once. The ten largest clones take up less than 5% of the sample.

Here the sequenced sample was PBMCs from the stem cell graft donor, taken from the stem cell graft. The chain joins TRBV12-3 or TRBV12-4 to TRBJ2-3, and TRBD2 matches 7 of the central bases. This TCR came from a human donor who donated a stem cell graft to a child with acute myeloid leukemia. The DNA reads as follows: TGTGCCAGCAGCCCCTCCACTTGGGGGAGGGCTACGCAGTATTTT. Translated, this is CASSPSTWGRATQYF.